The clone carrying this T cell receptor beta chain occurred once. Original processing notes: Reference gene primer amplification in the assay estimated nucleated cell counts. Profiled with immunoSEQ multiplex PCR; TCRdb holds only in-frame clones, not every one. V, J and clone size are those of that table, while D and trimming were read from the DNA. Among some 120,000 clones listed, around 88% were seen once. The CDR3 contains 13 residues. Per the germline V gene, CDR1 is MNHNY and CDR2 is SVGAGI (reference sequence). V was trimmed by 6 bases and J by 4 bases, leaving 9 bases between them. The entry originates in a study of blood T cell repertoires in COVID-19. Across the study: The samples span acute and convalescent COVID-19 from the United States, Italy and Spain. PBMCs, B-cell-depleted T cells, or T cells were the source of the cDNA or gDNA that made up the material.

Sequencing was performed on peripheral blood. The gene calls are TRBV6-6 and TRBJ1-4; D is undetermined. The TCR was taken from a man at least 80 years old with active or convalescent COVID-19. This CDR3 is CASRGADNEKLFF. The CDR3 DNA is TGTGCCAGCAGGGGCGCCGATAATGAAAAACTGTTTTTT.